This TCR beta chain was recovered during a study of shared clonotypes between healthy human individuals. CDR3 length: 15 residues. Trimming removed 0 bases from V and 8 bases from J, with 14 bases in between. The V gene's germline CDR1 is SGHVS and CDR2 FQNEAQ. Cells designated naive CD8 were CD45RO-negative and were positively selected for CCR7, with terminally differentiated effector memory CD45RA+ cells excluded. Sequencing was performed with immunoSEQ multiplex PCR; in TCRdb, only in-frame clones are kept and a portion is missing. The sample consists of around 2,100,000 clones, about 95% of them appearing once.

The sequenced sample consisted of naive CD8+ T cells sorted from blood. This TCR derives from a man between 18 and 29 years old in good health. The genes are TRBV7-8 and TRBJ2-1; D assignment may be TRBD1 or TRBD2 (6 bases each). For the CDR3, the DNA is TGTGCCAGCAGCTTAGCGGGGGGCGGTGAGTATGAGCAGTTCTTC. It is translated as CASSLAGGGEYEQFF. Supplemented by reference TRBV7-8 and TRBJ2-1, the full variable domain reads GAGVSQSPRYKVAKRGQDVALRCDPISGHVSLFWYQQALGQGPEFLTYFQNEAQLDKSGLPSDRFFAERPEGSVSTLKIQRTQQEDSAVYLCASSLAGGGEYEQFFGPGTRLTVL.